The entry below describes one TCR beta chain. TCRdb's copy holds only in-frame clones and misses some; the assay was immunoSEQ multiplex PCR. The sample has about 180,000 clones; around four fifths are singletons. The germline CDR1 and CDR2 sequences are LGHDT and YNNKEL (reference sequence). V was clipped by 1 base and J by 1 base, with 7 bases between them. The CDR3 spans 14 residues. Living in 20 to 30 US areas, the participants were between roughly 18 and 95 years of age. Cohorts were assigned according to the clinical history that participants reported. The recovered donors of Cohort 3 showed two negative PCRs, clearance, or symptom resolution. These data originate in a study of blood T cell repertoires in COVID-19. Study-level background: Both acute and convalescent COVID-19 samples were obtained from the United States, Italy and Spain.

Source material: PBMCs or T cells enriched from blood (not recorded which). The TCR originated in a woman aged 50 to 60 who had recovered from COVID-19. J is TRBJ1-1 and V is TRBV3-1 (or the pseudogene TRBV3-2); unclear D gene. CDR3 DNA sequence: TGTGCCAGCAGCCAAGGGGTAGCGAACACTGAAGCTTTCTTT. Translated: CASSQGVANTEAFF.